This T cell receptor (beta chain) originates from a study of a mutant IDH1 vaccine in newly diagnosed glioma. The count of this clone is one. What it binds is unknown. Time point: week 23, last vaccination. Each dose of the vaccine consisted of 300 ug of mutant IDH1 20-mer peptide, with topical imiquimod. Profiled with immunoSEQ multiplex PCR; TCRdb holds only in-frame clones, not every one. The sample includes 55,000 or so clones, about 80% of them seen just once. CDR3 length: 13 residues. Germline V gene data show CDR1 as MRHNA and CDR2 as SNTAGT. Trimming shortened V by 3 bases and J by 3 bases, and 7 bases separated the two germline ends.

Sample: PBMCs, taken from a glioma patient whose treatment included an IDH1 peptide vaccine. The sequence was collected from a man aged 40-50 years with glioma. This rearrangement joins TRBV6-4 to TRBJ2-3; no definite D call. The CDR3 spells CASSEQETDTQYF. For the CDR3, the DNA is TGTGCCAGCAGTGAGCAGGAGACAGATACGCAGTATTTT.